The 8 T cell receptor beta chains presented below share a single source sample, sequenced in a study of CXCR3-negative and CXCR3-positive naive CD8 T cells. The TRB cDNA libraries were prepared by 5' RACE with UMI labels. From the 5' RACE reads, TCRdb lists one entry per CDR3 protein and no DNA. The sample yields some 10,000 distinct CDR3 sequences, of which the top ten take up over 0.8%. The sequencing sample was made of naive CXCR3- CD8+ T cells from blood. Subset defined: CD45RO-CCR7+CD27+CD95- naive CD8+ T cells lacking CXCR3 (TNR3-). All receptors derive from a human donor in good health. Some clones in this sample may be carry-over from other donors' samples.

The genes are TRBV3-1 and TRBJ2-7; checking the TCRdb D call of TRBD2 is not possible without DNA. The CDR3 runs to 15 residues. CDR1 and CDR2 (germline): LGHDT, YNNKEL (reference sequence). CDR3: CASSRPGTGSYEQYF.

V is TRBV6-5 and J is TRBJ1-1; the TRBD1 assignment by TCRdb is unverifiable without DNA. Germline V gene data show CDR1 as MNHEY and CDR2 as SVGAGI. The CDR3 consists of 15 residues. The CDR3 protein is CASSLLTGVNTEAFF.

The chain combines TRBV7-6 with TRBJ2-7; TCRdb gives TRBD2 as the D gene, but with no DNA this cannot be confirmed. The CDR3 spans 16 residues. CDR1 and CDR2 from the germline V gene are SGHVS and FNYEAQ. CDR3 region: CASSLEAGGYSYEQYF.

The chain recombines TRBV29-1 with TRBJ2-1; TCRdb names TRBD1, which stays unverified in the absence of DNA. CDR1 and CDR2 from the germline V gene are SQVTM and ANQGSEA. The CDR3 contains 15 residues. This CDR3 reads CSVDGSDSQYNEQFF.

This clonotype counts as medium-sized by frequency. The genes are TRBV29-1 and TRBJ2-5; TCRdb returns TRBD1, unconfirmable since there is no DNA. Germline CDR1 SQVTM, CDR2 ANQGSEA. The CDR3 has 13 amino acids. CDR3: CSVEQGFRETQYF.

The chain joins TRBV2 to TRBJ1-5; TCRdb outputs TRBD1, but without DNA this stays unchecked. The CDR3 spans 14 residues. In germline, CDR1 is SNHLY, CDR2 FYNNEI. The CDR3 loop reads CASAQWGAGQPQHF.

The chain couples TRBV19 to TRBJ2-1; checking the TCRdb D call of TRBD2 is not possible without DNA. The CDR3 covers 14 residues. Germline values: CDR1 LNHDA, CDR2 SQIVND (reference sequence). CDR3: CASSISVGVDEQFF. The full variable domain, in which reference TRBV19 and TRBJ2-1 provide the parts outside the CDR3, is DGGITQSPKYLFRKEGQNVTLSCEQNLNHDAMYWYRQDPGQGLRLIYYSQIVNDFQKGDIAEGYSVSREKKESFPLTVTSAQKNPTAFYLCASSISVGVDEQFFGPGTRLTVL.

J is TRBJ2-1 and V is TRBV11-1. Germline CDR1 and CDR2: SGHAT and FQDESV (reference sequence). The CDR3 runs 15 residues. The CDR3 here is CASSYSGSSYNEQFF. Based on the CDR3 plus reference TRBV11-1 and TRBJ2-1, the full variable domain is EAEVAQSPRYKITEKSQAVAFWCDPISGHATLYWYRQILGQGPELLVQFQDESVVDDSQLPKDRFSAERLKGVDSTLKIQPAELGDSAMYLCASSYSGSSYNEQFFGPGTRLTVL.